This entry is about one TCR beta chain. Antigen specificity is unknown. This specimen comes from a study of identical twins. Study results and caveats: In beta out-of-frame sequences, the excess sharing between twins was weaker. The more abundant beta clonotypes in cord blood had fewer insertions, and memory repertoires did not show this.

MiXCR, applied by TCRdb to the 5' RACE reads, yields one record per CDR3 protein. The repertoire has around 340,000 distinct CDR3 sequences, approximately 13% of them found once; the top ten carry more than 6%. These sequences were also reported in another study, on yellow fever vaccine responses in identical twins.

This TCR was recovered from a woman younger than 30 in good health. The sequenced sample was CD8+ T cells sorted from blood.

CDR3 in amino acids: CASSAGGTASYNEQFF. CDR3 sequence (DNA): TGTGCCAGCAGCGCCGGCGGGACCGCTTCCTACAATGAGCAGTTCTTC. The chain is built from TRBV13 and TRBJ2-1; possible D gene TRBD2, 6 bases. The CDR3 is 16 amino acids. Trimming left V 5 bases short and J 1 base short, with 15 bases between. Germline values: CDR1 PRHDT, CDR2 FYEKMQ (reference sequence).